This TCR beta chain was sequenced during a study of human CD4 T cells and Enterobacteriaceae (TCRdb year 2020). General study outcomes and caveats: Ex vivo, broadly cross-reactive clonotypes appeared more expanded than specific ones, with about 55% of the 19 and 21 of 34 in the top 5%. Reactivity of ex vivo clonotypes was inferred only by matching nucleotide sequences to CFSE-low cultures from the same donors.

Deep-level sequencing was performed on ex vivo total memory CD4+ samples, with a detection sensitivity of one cell in 200,000. The QIAamp DNA Micro Kit was used to extract genomic DNA from cell pellets, and spectrophotometry was used to check the DNA quantity and purity. The immunoSEQ multiplex PCR assay was used to amplify the TCR Vbeta CDR3 regions. Sequencing of amplicons was performed on the Illumina HiSeq platform. Retrieved sequences were 87 nucleotides long and contained the CDR3 region. The study's processing was this. Each unique productive TCR Vbeta nucleotide sequence counted as a clonotype and was quantified by productive template frequency from ImmunoSEQ Analyzer V3.0. Expanded clonotypes were defined by a threshold at the top 5th percentile of each frequency-ranked repertoire. The R package fossil was used to compute repertoire overlap as Chao-Jaccard, and the R package MASS was used to visualize the overlap by nonmetric multidimensional scaling. The clones in this table, taken by TCRdb from immuneACCESS, are in-frame only. Not every clone is retained; where verified, under half of the shortfall comes from an unresolved V gene, and the cause of the rest is unknown. V and J calls and clone size follow that table, whereas D and trimming were derived from the DNA. This sample gives 27,000 or so clones in total; approximately 84% of them show up just once. Approximately 1.7% of the sample lies in the top ten.

The V end loses 0 bases and the J end loses 0 bases, and a stretch of 14 bases separates them. Its CDR3 holds 18 amino acids, cysteine through phenylalanine. Only the CDR3 DNA stays, 54 bases, in frame from base 1. The germline V gene provides CDR1 SGHDN and CDR2 FVKESK. Comment on this clone: It lacks a known antigen. No per-base quality is available; no much larger clone lies one base away.

Memory CD4+ T cells, defined as all CD4+ cells other than CD45RA+CCR7+CD95- naive cells, were FACS-sorted on a FACSAria III to a purity of over 98%. Healthy donor blood was obtained from blood donation centers in Switzerland. Positive selection with CD4 and CD14 magnetic microbeads was used to enrich total CD4+ T cells and monocytes. Before sorting, CD8+, CD14+, CD16+, CD56+, CD19+ and CD25-bright cells were excluded. In a couple of blood donors, total memory CD4+ T cells were sequenced directly ex vivo to assess in vivo expansion of bacteria-reactive clonotypes. Isolation of peripheral blood mononuclear cells from donor blood was performed with Ficoll-Paque Plus.

The clonotype originates from a human donor in good health. Material for sequencing was memory CD4+ T cells from blood. The sample's cell subset or site label, in plain terms: total memory CD4 T cells sorted directly ex vivo, unstimulated. The V and J genes are TRBV14 and TRBJ2-2; the D gene cannot be named for sure. The CDR3 is CASSQEVVLGSNTGELFF. The nucleotide sequence is TGTGCCAGCAGCCAAGAAGTAGTATTGGGGTCGAACACCGGGGAGCTGTTTTTT.